The count of the clone carrying this T cell receptor (beta chain) is one. Its antigen is undetermined. A single record per CDR3 protein comes from TCRdb applying MiXCR to the reads. This table has about 490,000 distinct CDR3 sequences, about 26% appearing once. This entry is derived from a study of T cell repertoires in cytomegalovirus infection. Study background: Matching HLA type and CMV infection were both indicated by public TCR beta signatures. General study findings and limits: HLA-C-restricted CMV-specific TCR beta clonotypes were dominant in the ex vivo response.

Germline V CDR1 and CDR2: SQVTM, ANQGSEA. The CDR3 contains 12 residues. The V end lost 6 bases, the J end lost 4 bases, and 10 bases lay between the germline ends. The source of this sequence is a human donor in good health (CMV status not recorded). Some clones in this sample may be carry-over from other donors' samples. The gene calls are TRBV29-1 and TRBJ2-1; weak D call: TRBD2 (5 bases). Sequenced input: PBMCs. The CDR3 loop is CSVSGGYNEQFF. CDR3 nucleotides: TGCAGCGTCAGCGGTGGGTACAATGAGCAGTTCTTC.